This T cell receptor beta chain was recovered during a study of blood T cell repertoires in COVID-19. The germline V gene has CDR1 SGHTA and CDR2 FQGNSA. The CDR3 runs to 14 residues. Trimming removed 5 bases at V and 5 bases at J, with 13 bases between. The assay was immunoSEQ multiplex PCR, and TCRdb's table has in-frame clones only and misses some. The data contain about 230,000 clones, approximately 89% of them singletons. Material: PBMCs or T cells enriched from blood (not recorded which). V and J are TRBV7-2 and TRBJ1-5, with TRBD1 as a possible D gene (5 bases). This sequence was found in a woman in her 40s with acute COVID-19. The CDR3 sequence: CASSLPRDYQPQHF. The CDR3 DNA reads TGTGCCAGCAGCCTTCCCCGGGACTATCAGCCCCAGCATTTT.